This T cell receptor beta chain derives from a study of T cells in Graves' hyperthyroidism and ophthalmopathy. The CDR3 spans 12 residues. The V end was cut by 2 bases, the J end by 4 bases, with 5 bases between. Germline loops: CDR1 SEHNR, CDR2 FQNEAQ (reference sequence). RNA transcripts served as the template for amplifying TCR beta CDR3 regions. The HTBI primer set served for first-round RT-PCR of the TCR CDR3. One entry per CDR3 protein results from TCRdb running MiXCR on the multiplex PCR reads. Among approximately 270,000 distinct CDR3 sequences listed, more than 12% were seen once. At least ten counts were recorded for this clonotype. Its matching antigen is unknown. Study-level findings and limits: The model predicted ophthalmopathy a median around 6 months before onset. Within blood appeared most thyroid clonotypes that had expanded above 0.001.

Newly diagnosed hyperthyroidism, duration under 2 months, in patients aged 18 to 65. Pregnant or lactating patients were excluded, as were those with uncontrolled infection or other autoimmune disease. Sequenced: blood. The TCR originated in a woman aged 40 to 55 with Graves' hyperthyroidism that later progressed to Graves' ophthalmopathy. The chain links TRBV7-9 to TRBJ1-2, with unresolved D. CDR3 in DNA: TGTGCCAGCAGCTTAAGCAGCTATGGCTACACCTTC. Translated: CASSLSSYGYTF.